The T cell receptor beta chain under discussion was sequenced for a study of technical replicates of blood from a few donors. The CDR3 runs to 13 residues. V was shortened by 3 bases and J by 2 bases, with 10 bases between the two germline ends. The V gene's germline CDR1 is SQVTM and CDR2 ANQGSEA. In this sample, this clone turned up once. TCRdb's table, derived via immunoSEQ multiplex PCR, lists solely in-frame clones and lacks some. The sample lists about 76,000 clones, about 91% seen once, with 0.25% in the top ten. Sequencing was carried out using T cells isolated from PBMCs. The chain is built from TRBV29-1 and TRBJ1-2; D might be TRBD1 (5 bases). This clonotype was obtained from a human donor in good health. The CDR3 loop is CSVEWQGNYGYTF. CDR3 sequence (DNA): TGCAGCGTTGAGTGGCAGGGAAACTATGGCTACACCTTC. Filled out from reference TRBV29-1 and TRBJ1-2, the complete variable domain reads SAVISQKPSRDICQRGTSLTIQCQVDSQVTMMFWYRQQPGQSLTLIATANQGSEATYESGFVIDKFPISRPNLTFSTLTVSNMSPEDSSIYLCSVEWQGNYGYTFGSGTRLTVV.